A single TCR beta chain is shown here with its context. This record belongs to a study of cytomegalovirus exposure and HLA in healthy donors. Both 60 Vbeta primers and 13 Jbeta primers went into the PCR. The data were produced by immunoSEQ multiplex PCR, yet TCRdb's version contains in-frame clones alone and is incomplete. The data contain about 120,000 clones, 65% to 90% of them seen just once; the ten biggest clones take up about 2%. V shed 5 bases and J shed 1 base, with 14 bases lying between them. This CDR3 has 15 residues. The germline V gene encodes CDR1 SEHNR and CDR2 FQNEAQ (reference sequence).

The V and J genes are TRBV7-9 and TRBJ1-1; D uncertain. Sequenced sample: PBMCs. The origin of this receptor is a woman in her forties in good health and CMV-seronegative. The CDR3 reads CASSRSLGGNTEAFF. DNA for the CDR3: TGTGCCAGCAGCCGTAGCCTGGGAGGGAACACTGAAGCTTTCTTT.